The TCR beta chain under discussion was sequenced for a study of blood T cell repertoires in COVID-19. Germline V gives CDR1 SGHAT, CDR2 FQNNGV. Trimming shortened V by 5 bases and J by 5 bases, and 12 bases separated the two germline ends. The CDR3 length is 13 residues. As handled by the study authors: Nucleated cell counts were estimated from reference gene primer amplification. Produced via immunoSEQ multiplex PCR; TCRdb's table is partial and in-frame only. The DNA was the basis for D and trimming; V, J and clone size are from that table. This table holds about 110,000 clones, 71% found once. This sequence originates from a human donor with acute or convalescent COVID-19. The donor label of this sample is uncertain. V and J are TRBV11-2 and TRBJ1-1, with D possibly TRBD1 on 5 matching bases. Input material: peripheral blood. CDR3 DNA sequence: TGTGCCAGCAGCGAGAACGGACATACTGAAGCTTTCTTT. Protein sequence: CASSENGHTEAFF.